The T cell receptor (beta chain) under discussion was sequenced for a study of T cell responses to AZD1222 COVID-19 vaccine. The overall study: Second-dose intervals near 4 or 12 weeks were combined.

Study-wide findings and caveats: The span of vaccine-associated CD4 TCRs extended across spike, with dominance at 160-218 and 743-854.

A remark on this clone: The antigen remains unidentified.

The table came from immunoSEQ multiplex PCR; TCRdb's copy has only in-frame clones and leaves some out. The sample contains approximately 110,000 clones, around 94% of which appear only once. Germline V gene data show CDR1 as SNHLY and CDR2 as FYNNEI. The CDR3 has 13 residues. The ends were cut back, 8 bases at V and 6 bases at J, with 17 bases in the middle. The chain combines TRBV2 with TRBJ2-7; tentatively, D is TRBD1 or TRBD2 (6 bases each). The sequence was obtained from an adult in good health. The material was peripheral blood, obtained on day 0 of AZD1222 vaccination. CDR3 sequence (DNA): TGTGCCAGCGGAATACGGGGGCTAGGCGAGCAGTACTTC. Its protein product is CASGIRGLGEQYF.